The 25 T cell receptor beta chains listed next were all sequenced from one sample in a study of identical twins. A single record per CDR3 protein comes from TCRdb applying MiXCR to the 5' RACE reads. Of 450,000 or so distinct CDR3 sequences in the sample, roughly 13% were seen once. In addition, the sample was reused for a study of yellow fever vaccine responses in identical twins.

Source material: CD4+ T cells sorted from blood. These receptors came from a woman aged 18-35 years in good health.

This clonotype was counted between two and nine times. One junction end disagrees with the germline gene, perhaps due to a read error. This rearrangement joins TRBV7-7 to TRBJ2-2; 8 bases are shared with TRBD1. The germline gives CDR1 SSHAT, CDR2 FNYEAQ (reference sequence). This CDR3 region has 15 residues. In DNA form, the CDR3 reads TGTGCTAGCAGCTTTATGCAGGGGGCCGCCGGGGAGCTGTTTTTT. Amino acid sequence: CASSFMQGAAGELFF. Complete variable domain (other parts from reference TRBV7-7 and TRBJ2-2): GAGVSQSPRYKVTKRGQDVTLRCDPISSHATLYWYQQALGQGPEFLTYFNYEAQPDKSGLPSDRFSAERPEGSISTLTIQRTEQRDSAMYRCASSFMQGAAGELFFGEGSRLTVL.

This chain uses TRBV5-1 with TRBJ2-1, with D uncertain. This CDR3 is built from 13 residues. Looked up from germline, CDR1 is SGHRS and CDR2 is YFSETQ. The V end lost 2 bases, the J end lost 7 bases, and 10 bases lay between the germline ends. For the CDR3, the DNA is TGCGCCAGCAGCTTTAGCTTACGGAATGAGCAGTTCTTC. Encoded protein: CASSFSLRNEQFF.

This clonotype has more than one count but fewer than ten. V and J are TRBV20-1 and TRBJ1-5; 9 nucleotides match TRBD1. CDR3 length: 14 amino acids. Germline V gives CDR1 DFQATT, CDR2 SNEGSKA (reference sequence). The J segment lost 9 bases and the V segment lost 1 base, leaving 7 bases of the junction unmatched. The DNA for the CDR3 is TGCAGTGCTAGAGGGGGGGACAGGGCATCGCCCCAGCATTTT. This sequence encodes CSARGGDRASPQHF.

In this sample, this clonotype turned up a few times. The rearrangement links TRBV7-2 to TRBJ2-1, with 13 bases lining up with TRBD2. From germline, CDR1 is SGHTA and CDR2 FQGNSA. The length of the CDR3 is 14 residues. V dropped 3 bases and J dropped 12; count of bases not matched to a gene: 5. The CDR3 spells CASSLRTSGSAQFF. The DNA for the CDR3 is TGTGCCAGCAGCTTGCGGACTAGCGGGAGTGCGCAGTTCTTC.

This clonotype was counted between two and nine times. V usage is TRBV5-1 and J usage is TRBJ2-5, with D perhaps TRBD1 or TRBD2 (5 bases each). Trimming cost V 3 bases and J 3 bases, with 15 bases left between them. CDR3 length equals 15 residues. Germline V gene data show CDR1 as SGHRS and CDR2 as YFSETQ. DNA for the CDR3: TGCGCCAGCAGCTCGTTCGGTGGGACCGAAGAGACCCAGTACTTC. This gives the protein CASSSFGGTEETQYF.

This clonotype was detected ten times or more. The J gene is TRBJ2-5, the V gene TRBV20-1; TRBD2 matches 7 bases. There are 12 residues in the CDR3. Germline V gene sequence: CDR1 DFQATT, CDR2 SNEGSKA (reference sequence). V was pared by 8 bases and J by 5 bases, with 8 bases of the junction left unmatched. The CDR3 bases are TGCAGTCCCACCACTAGCGAGGAGACCCAGTACTTC. Residues: CSPTTSEETQYF.

There are a few counts of this clonotype. The chain couples TRBV5-6 to TRBJ1-3, with D unclear. The CDR3 extends over 13 amino acids. V was clipped by 0 bases and J by 0 bases, with 1 base between them. Germline CDR1 reads SGHDT; CDR2 reads YYEEEE. CDR3 nucleotides: TGTGCCAGCAGCTTGGTCTCTGGAAACACCATATATTTT. This translates into CASSLVSGNTIYF.

This clonotype appeared a few times. V and J are TRBV20-1 and TRBJ2-7, with unresolved D. The CDR3 is 16 residues long. V was pared by 2 bases and J by 0 bases, with 17 bases between. Looked up from germline, CDR1 is DFQATT and CDR2 is SNEGSKA (reference sequence). CDR3: CSARPFQDPLSYEQYF. CDR3 nucleotide sequence: TGCAGTGCTAGACCATTTCAGGACCCGCTCTCCTACGAGCAGTACTTC.

The chain combines TRBV27 with TRBJ2-7; D uncertain. Germline assignment: CDR1 MNHEY and CDR2 SMNVEV (reference sequence). V was pared by 9 bases and J by 4 bases, with 10 bases between. CDR3 length: 11 residues. In DNA form, the CDR3 reads TGTGCCAGAAGTACCATTTACGAGCAGTACTTC. Its protein product is CARSTIYEQYF.

The table lists this clonotype with a few counts. This sequence joins TRBV11-2 and TRBJ2-4; D unresolved. V was clipped by 4 bases and J by 6 bases, with 16 bases between them. Germline values: CDR1 SGHAT, CDR2 FQNNGV. The CDR3 runs to 15 residues. CDR3: CASSSRIFQLNIQYF. The CDR3 DNA is TGTGCCAGCAGCTCCCGGATATTTCAGCTAAACATTCAGTACTTC.

The rearrangement uses TRBV2 and TRBJ2-1; TRBD2 might be the D (5 bases). Trimming removed 3 bases from V and 2 bases from J, with 14 bases in between. The germline V gene encodes CDR1 SNHLY and CDR2 FYNNEI. The CDR3 runs 16 residues. The CDR3, as DNA: TGTGCCAGCAGTGACTTTGCTAGCCGGACCTACAATGAGCAGTTCTTC. Its translation is CASSDFASRTYNEQFF. The variable domain in full, completed from reference TRBV2 and TRBJ2-1, reads EPEVTQTPSHQVTQMGQEVILRCVPISNHLYFYWYRQILGQKVEFLVSFYNNEISEKSEIFDDQFSVERPDGSNFTLKIRSTKLEDSAMYFCASSDFASRTYNEQFFGPGTRLTVL.

V and J are TRBV20-1 and TRBJ2-7; TRBD2 might be the D (6 bases). V lost 4 bases to trimming and J lost 3 bases, with 7 bases between them. The CDR3 contains 11 residues. Germline V lookup: CDR1 DFQATT, CDR2 SNEGSKA (reference sequence). CDR3 coding DNA: TGCAGTGCTAAGGACTACTACGAGCAGTACTTC. Residues: CSAKDYYEQYF.

The table lists this clonotype with a few counts. The chain uses TRBV14 and TRBJ1-3; 7 nucleotides align to TRBD1. J lost 2 bases, V lost 6 bases, and 4 bases had no gene match. Germline-derived CDR1 and CDR2 are SGHDN and FVKESK. There are 14 residues in the CDR3. CDR3 in amino acids: CASRAQGPGNTIYF. In nucleotides, the CDR3 is TGTGCCAGCAGGGCACAGGGGCCTGGAAACACCATATATTTT.

This clonotype was observed a few times. The chain uses TRBV2 and TRBJ2-6; D is undetermined. Germline assignment: CDR1 SNHLY and CDR2 FYNNEI. The CDR3 sequence is 17 residues long. Trimming removed 6 bases from V and 0 bases from J, with 15 bases in between. The CDR3 region is CASRPPGQVSGANVLTF. CDR3 nucleotide sequence: TGTGCCAGCAGGCCCCCTGGGCAGGTCTCTGGGGCCAACGTCCTGACTTTC.

The chain employs TRBV28 and TRBJ1-5, with a possible D match to TRBD1 (5 bases). V dropped 4 bases and J dropped 2 bases, with 12 bases sitting between them. The CDR3 runs to 15 residues. Germline CDR1 is MDHEN and CDR2 is SYDVKM. For the CDR3, the DNA is TGTGCCAGCAGTTCCGACAGTTTTGGCAATCAGCCCCAGCATTTT. This codes for CASSSDSFGNQPQHF. Full variable domain (rest looked up from reference TRBV28 and TRBJ1-5): DVKVTQSSRYLVKRTGEKVFLECVQDMDHENMFWYRQDPGLGLRLIYFSYDVKMKEKGDIPEGYSVSREKKERFSLILESASTNQTSMYLCASSSDSFGNQPQHFGDGTRLSIL.

This chain joins TRBV20-1 and TRBJ2-2, with 10 bases that match TRBD2. Germline V gene sequence: CDR1 DFQATT, CDR2 SNEGSKA (reference sequence). V gave up 4 bases and J gave up 2 bases; unmatched junction bases: 7. CDR3 size: 16 residues. The CDR3: CSANEGLALNTGELFF. The CDR3 DNA sequence: TGCAGTGCTAACGAGGGACTAGCGCTCAACACCGGGGAGCTGTTTTTT.

This clonotype was recorded at least ten times. The genes are TRBV20-1 and TRBJ2-3; maybe TRBD2 (5 bases). This CDR3 region has 13 residues. CDR1 and CDR2 (germline): DFQATT, SNEGSKA (reference sequence). V lost 6 bases, J lost 2 bases, and 12 bases lay in between. DNA for the CDR3: TGCAGTGCGGACTTCGACAACACAGATACGCAGTATTTT. This codes for CSADFDNTDTQYF.

This clonotype was found a few times. The rearrangement links TRBV12-3 or TRBV12-4 to TRBJ1-1, with TRBD1 matching over 8 bases. V lost 7 bases to trimming and J lost 4 bases; unmatched junction nucleotides: 8. This CDR3 is built from 14 residues. CDR3 residues: CASTPDRGFTEAFF. CDR3 sequence (DNA): TGTGCCAGCACCCCCGACAGGGGTTTCACTGAAGCTTTCTTT.

Here the CDR3 DNA reads TGTGCCAGCAGTTACGCTAAAACGGGACAGAGTCAGTATTTT. Protein: CASSYAKTGQSQYF. V usage is TRBV6-2 or TRBV6-3 and J usage is TRBJ2-3; TRBD1 matches at 7 bases. Trimming at V came to 2 bases and at J to 12 bases, leaving 11 bases not matched to a gene. This CDR3 spans 14 amino acids. Germline-derived CDR1 and CDR2 are MNHEY and SVGEGT.

Only a few counts were recorded for this clonotype. The chain carries TRBV5-5 and TRBJ2-2, with D hard to call. CDR1 and CDR2 (germline): SGHKS, YYEKEE (reference sequence). The CDR3 has 13 amino acids. Trimming cost V 2 bases and J 5 bases, with 7 bases left between them. CDR3 bases: TGTGCCAGCAGCTTTGTTTCTACCGGGGAGCTGTTTTTT. Translation: CASSFVSTGELFF.

The chain carries TRBV14 and TRBJ2-7; D is possibly TRBD2 (6 bases). Trimming pared 4 bases from V and 0 bases from J, leaving 13 bases between. Germline-derived CDR1 and CDR2 are SGHDN and FVKESK. This CDR3 has 15 amino acids. This CDR3 is CASSPAGLSSYEQYF. The CDR3 region has the DNA TGTGCCAGCAGCCCTGCGGGGCTTAGCTCCTACGAGCAGTACTTC. The variable domain in full, completed from reference TRBV14 and TRBJ2-7, reads EAGVTQFPSHSVIEKGQTVTLRCDPISGHDNLYWYRRVMGKEIKFLLHFVKESKQDESGMPNNRFLAERTGGTYSTLKVQPAELEDSGVYFCASSPAGLSSYEQYFGPGTRLTVT.

The table lists this clonotype with many counts. The chain uses TRBV10-3 and TRBJ1-5; possible D gene TRBD1, 6 bases. Trimming removed 3 bases at V and 5 bases at J, with 8 bases between. The CDR3 is 13 residues long. Germline CDR1 ENHRY, CDR2 SYGVKD. The DNA for the CDR3 is TGTGCCATCAGTGAACAGGGAGATCAGCCCCAGCATTTT. It yields the protein CAISEQGDQPQHF.

The chain has TRBV15 and TRBJ2-4; the D is unclear. The CDR3 sequence is 12 residues long. Germline V gene lookup returns CDR1 LNHNV and CDR2 YYDKDF (reference sequence). Trimming pared 5 bases from V and 8 bases from J, leaving 10 bases between. The CDR3 is CATSARGDIQYF. CDR3 in DNA: TGTGCCACCAGCGCGCGAGGAGACATTCAGTACTTC.

This clonotype was counted many times. The V call is TRBV20-1, the J call TRBJ2-5; possible D gene TRBD2, 6 bases. V was trimmed by 5 bases and J by 4 bases, leaving 17 bases between them. The CDR3 totals 14 residues. Germline lookup yields CDR1 DFQATT and CDR2 SNEGSKA (reference sequence). CDR3 nucleotide sequence: TGCAGTGCTCAAGGATGGGTCGGGGGAGAGACCCAGTACTTC. Amino acids: CSAQGWVGGETQYF.

This clonotype was picked up a small number of times. At one of its ends the junction is not consistent with the germline gene, which may arise from a read error. The rearrangement joins TRBV7-7 to TRBJ2-5; D remains unclear. The CDR3 is made up of 14 amino acids. Germline assignment: CDR1 SSHAT and CDR2 FNYEAQ (reference sequence). The CDR3 region is CASSRARSSETQYF. DNA for the CDR3: TGTGCTAGCAGCCGTGCCCGGAGTTCCGAGACCCAGTACTTC.